The T cell receptor (beta chain) under discussion was sequenced for a study of shared clonotypes between healthy human individuals. Overall study findings and caveats: Only blood was sampled; tissue repertoires likely differ. Across a handful of donors, naive CD4 shared around 5.3%, naive CD8 around 4%, memory CD4 2% to 2.5%, memory CD8 0.4% to 0.5%.

With regard to this clone: Its antigen remains unidentified.

The CDR3 has 13 amino acids. Deletions cut 4 bases from V and 8 bases from J, with 14 bases between. CDR1 and CDR2 (germline): MNHEY, SMNVEV (reference sequence). The genomic DNA of each subset was split evenly across several immunoSEQ plates. Original processing methods: Filtering differed, since immunoSEQ gave only junction sequences and no quality scores. Some clones are missing from TCRdb's copy, which holds only in-frame ones; the method was immunoSEQ multiplex PCR. Clonal size and the V and J genes are those of that table, whereas D and trimming came from the DNA. The table shows about 800,000 clones, with 90% to 97% occurring only once. Naive CD8 cells comprised CD45RO-negative, CCR7-positively selected cells, excluding terminally differentiated effector memory CD45RA+ cells.

V is TRBV27 and J is TRBJ1-2; D remains ambiguous. Sequenced input: naive CD8+ T cells sorted from blood. The sequence derives from a man younger than 40 in good health. This CDR3 reads CASSYGPGGGYTF. The DNA for the CDR3 is TGTGCCAGCAGTTATGGTCCCGGCGGAGGCTACACCTTC.